This T cell receptor (beta chain) was found in a study of PD-L1 blockade in urothelial cancer. For the study at large: After treatment start, blood was analyzed at 3 weeks (second dose) and at 6 weeks. Each blood sample yielded a median of 141,255 T cells.

Clones were read by immunoSEQ multiplex PCR, and TCRdb kept only the in-frame ones, dropping some. The sample has 75,000 to 100,000 clones; roughly 80% are singletons. Germline lookup yields CDR1 SGHNT and CDR2 YYREEE (reference sequence). The V segment lost 0 bases and the J segment 2 bases; nucleotides outside the gene matches: 9. CDR3 length equals 17 residues. Time point meaning: peripheral blood 6 weeks after treatment start. The sample was PBMCs, taken around atezolizumab (anti-PD-L1) treatment. The rearrangement uses TRBV5-4 and TRBJ2-3; TRBD1 agrees at 7 bases. This TCR was sampled from a man aged 65-85 years with urothelial cancer. The chain's CDR3 is CASSLEGGRPNTDTQYF. CDR3 in DNA: TGTGCCAGCAGCTTGGAAGGGGGCAGGCCGAACACAGATACGCAGTATTTT. Drawing the rest from reference TRBV5-4 and TRBJ2-3, the complete variable domain is ETGVTQSPTHLIKTRGQQVTLRCSSQSGHNTVSWYQQALGQGPQFIFQYYREEENGRGNFPPRFSGLQFPNYSSELNVNALELDDSALYLCASSLEGGRPNTDTQYFGPGTRLTVL.